The T cell receptor (beta chain) described here comes from a study of immune heterogeneity within non-small cell lung tumors. Study-wide background: Of the tumors, 4 were squamous cell, roughly 10 non-squamous, and 1 not otherwise specified.

The template for each sample was about 660 ng of genomic DNA, which had been extracted from bulk tumor tissue. Biopsies that were spaced far apart were taken, several per primary tumor, during surgery. The patients were newly diagnosed with non-small cell lung cancer, had not been treated, and had curative surgery. This clonotype was recorded at least ten times. Its specificity is unknown. Multiplex PCR relied on 32 V and 13 J primers to amplify TCR beta CDR3. A single record per CDR3 protein comes from TCRdb applying MiXCR to the multiplex PCR reads. The data hold 2,500 or so distinct CDR3 sequences, with roughly a quarter observed a single time. Study-wide points: Recurrence of identical dominant CDR3 beta clonotypes was observed across intrapatient tumor sites, concomitant with site-unique high-frequency clones. Local T-cell repertoire clonality was correlated with local tumor mutational burden, and the correlation was positive. It was moderate in strength but statistically significant (R about 0.37).

V lost 2 bases to trimming and J lost 10 bases, with 13 bases between them. The germline V gene has CDR1 LGHNA and CDR2 YSLEER. The length of the CDR3 is 13 residues. This sequence was found in a man in his forties with non-small cell lung cancer. The specimen sequenced was lung tumor tissue. The J gene is TRBJ2-3, the V gene TRBV4-3; TRBD2 might be the D (6 bases). CDR3 protein: CASSQTGREPQYF. CDR3 coding DNA: TGCGCCAGCAGCCAAACCGGGAGAGAGCCGCAGTATTTT.